This is a list of T cell receptor beta chains from one sample in a study of shared clonotypes between healthy human individuals. Sequencing used immunoSEQ multiplex PCR; TCRdb keeps in-frame clones, though not all of them. The table has fewer than 850,000 clones, 90% to 98% seen once; the top ten hold about 0.25%. The source material was naive CD8+ T cells sorted from blood. All receptors derive from a man younger than 45 in good health. CDR3s include the opening cysteine and the closing phenylalanine or tryptophan. Fields, in order: CDR3 length, J gene, V gene, D gene, CDR3 DNA, CDR3 protein. A D gene is named only where the DNA matches it firmly.

>15|TRBJ2-1|TRBV5-1|TRBD1
TGCGCCAGCAGCTTCGTGGGGACAGGGTACGATGAGCAGTTCTTC
CASSFVGTGYDEQFF
>15|TRBJ2-7|TRBV11-2|.
TGTGCCAGCAGCTCGTACCAGGGGAGCTCCTACGAGCAGTACTTC
CASSSYQGSSYEQYF
>17|TRBJ2-2|TRBV7-3|.
TGTGCCAGCAGCTCCCAAGGAGGCAGGGCTGACACCGGGGAGCTGTTTTTT
CASSSQGGRADTGELFF
>15|TRBJ2-7|TRBV6-6|.
TGTGCCAGCAGCTCCCGGCGAGGGTATCGGTACGAGCAGTACTTC
CASSSRRGYRYEQYF
>17|TRBJ1-5|TRBV2|TRBD1
TGTGCCAGCAGTGTCGACAGGGAAGGTGCGGGGGAAGAGCTCCAGCATTTT
CASSVDREGAGEELQHF
>16|TRBJ2-3|TRBV6-5|.
TGTGCCAGCAGTTACTCGTTAGCGGACCCCACAGATACGCAGTATTTT
CASSYSLADPTDTQYF
>14|TRBJ2-5|TRBV6-6|.
TGTGCCAGCAGCCCTACTAGAAGTAGGGAGACCCAGTACTTC
CASSPTRSRETQYF
>15|TRBJ2-1|TRBV2|.
TGTGCCAGCAGTGATTTCGGCGGGGACTACAATGAGCAGTTCTTC
CASSDFGGDYNEQFF
>15|TRBJ2-3|TRBV5-1|.
TGCGCCAGCAGCTTGGGGGTACAGCTCACAGATACGCAGTATTTT
CASSLGVQLTDTQYF
>13|TRBJ2-7|TRBV7-9|.
TGTGCCAGCCCCAGTGAGCGGAAAGACGAGCAGTACTTC
CASPSERKDEQYF
>14|TRBJ2-1|TRBV27|.
TGTGCCAGCAGTTTACTGATCCGGGCGAATGAGCAGTTCTTC
CASSLLIRANEQFF
>17|TRBJ1-4|TRBV23-1|TRBD1
TGCGCCAGCAGTCGACGCCATCAGACAGGGCTGGAGGAAAAACTGTTTTTT
CASSRRHQTGLEEKLFF
>11|TRBJ2-1|TRBV10-2|.
TGCGCCAGCAGTACCTACAATGAGCAGTTCTTC
CASSTYNEQFF
>14|TRBJ1-1|TRBV6-1|TRBD1
TGTGCCAGCAGGCCGGGACAGATGAACACTGAAGCTTTCTTT
CASRPGQMNTEAFF
>17|TRBJ2-2|TRBV2|TRBD2
TGTGCCAGCAGAGCTCCGGTTAGGCGGGAGGTCACCGGGGAGCTGTTTTTT
CASRAPVRREVTGELFF
>14|TRBJ2-6|TRBV27|.
TGTGCCAGCACCCACGCGGCTGGGGCCAACGTCCTGACTTTC
CASTHAAGANVLTF
>16|TRBJ1-5|TRBV28|.
TGTGCCAGCAGTCCTCAACAGGGAAGGGGCAATCAGCCCCAGCATTTT
CASSPQQGRGNQPQHF
>15|TRBJ2-1|TRBV29-1|.
TGCAGCGTCCCCCGAGGGAGCGGAAGACCTAATGAGCAGTTCTTC
CSVPRGSGRPNEQFF
>14|TRBJ2-5|TRBV9|.
TGTGCCAGCAGCGCAACAGGGAACCAAGAGACCCAGTACTTC
CASSATGNQETQYF
>14|TRBJ2-7|TRBV19|.
TGTGCCAGTAGTATGAGGGTAAGCTCCTACGAGCAGTACTTC
CASSMRVSSYEQYF
>12|TRBJ2-7|TRBV18|.
TGTGCCAGCTCACCGGAAAACTACGAGCAGTACTTC
CASSPENYEQYF
>12|TRBJ2-7|TRBV7-2|.
TGTGCCATCAGGGGAACATTCCACGAGCAGTACTTC
CAIRGTFHEQYF
>13|TRBJ2-7|TRBV5-4|.
TGTGCCAGCAGCCCCCCCGTCTCCTACGAGCAGTACTTC
CASSPPVSYEQYF
>17|TRBJ1-1|TRBV7-9|TRBD1
TGTGCCAGCAGCTTTAAACCCAGTCGGGAGGGGGCGACTGAAGCTTTCTTT
CASSFKPSREGATEAFF
>14|TRBJ2-7|TRBV5-4|.
TGTGCCAGCAGCTTGAGTGACCTATCCTACGAGCAGTACTTC
CASSLSDLSYEQYF
>13|TRBJ2-2|TRBV11-2|.
TGTGCCAGCAGCTCGCCGGACCGAAGCGGACTGTTTTTT
CASSSPDRSGLFF
>14|TRBJ2-7|TRBV27|TRBD2
TGTGCCAGCAGTTTGAGGGAGGGATCCTACGAGCAGTACTTC
CASSLREGSYEQYF
>15|TRBJ2-7|TRBV7-8|.
TGTGCCAGCAGCTTAAATGACGAGCGGGCCTACGAGCAGTACTTC
CASSLNDERAYEQYF
>16|TRBJ2-3|TRBV4-1|TRBD2
TGCGCCAGCACCCCATCAAGCGGGAAGTTGACAGATACGCAGTATTTT
CASTPSSGKLTDTQYF
>15|TRBJ2-3|TRBV4-2|.
TGTGCCAGCAGCCAGGAAGCGGGTGTGACAGATACGCAGTATTTT
CASSQEAGVTDTQYF
>15|TRBJ2-2|TRBV7-6|.
TGTGCCAGCAGCTCCCAGGACTATTCTGCCGGGGAGCTGTTTTTT
CASSSQDYSAGELFF
>15|TRBJ2-7|TRBV9|.
TGTGCCAGCAGCCCGGCGGGACTCCTGGCAAACGAGCAGTACTTC
CASSPAGLLANEQYF